A single sample gave rise to the 15 T cell receptor beta chains below, sequenced in a study of breast tumors, draining lymph nodes, adjacent tissues. Breast cancer patients provided tissue from their axillary draining lymph nodes. TCRdb independently ran MiXCR on the multiplex PCR reads; one entry per CDR3 protein. There are fewer than 90,000 distinct CDR3 sequences in the sample; over 25% occur only once, and 8.1% lies in the top ten. The sequencing sample was made of axillary lymph node tissue. All receptors come from a female donor with breast cancer. Some clones in this sample may be carry-over from other donors' samples.

This clonotype was counted a single time. This chain joins TRBV10-3 and TRBJ2-1; D not certain. V lost 1 base, J lost 9 bases, and 10 bases lay in between. Germline CDR1 reads ENHRY; CDR2 reads SYGVKD. The CDR3 runs to 13 residues. The CDR3 spells CAISELIASEQFF. CDR3 DNA sequence: TGTGCCATCAGTGAGTTGATAGCTAGTGAGCAGTTCTTC.

The table lists this clonotype with many counts. The rearrangement joins TRBV4-3 to TRBJ2-2; D unclear. Trimming cost V 6 bases and J 5 bases, with 7 bases left between them. The CDR3 is 12 residues long. CDR1 is LGHNA and CDR2 is YSLEER in the germline V gene. The CDR3 DNA follows: TGCGCCAGCAGAGGATTAACCGGGGAGCTGTTTTTT. Protein sequence: CASRGLTGELFF.

This clonotype was seen at least ten times. This sequence may be a read error, since a much larger clone differs from it by one base. V and J are TRBV15 and TRBJ1-4; no reliable D call. CDR1 is LNHNV, CDR2 YYDKDF, per germline (reference sequence). This CDR3 contains 15 residues. CDR3: CATSRNGQPNENLFF. The CDR3 coding sequence is TGTGCCACCAGCAGAAACGGGCAGCCAAATGAAAACCTGTTTTTT.

Regarding this clonotype: The conserved final phenylalanine or tryptophan is absent from the CDR3, which likely points to a read error. J is TRBJ1-6 and V is TRBV12-3 or TRBV12-4; a weak D match, TRBD1 (5 bases). Trimming removed 11 bases from V and 11 bases from J, with 16 bases in between. The CDR3 contains 12 residues. The CDR3 spells CASRGEVPPLHL. In nucleotides, the CDR3 is TGTGCCTCCCGGGGCGAAGTTCCACCCCTCCACCTT.

This clonotype was detected ten times or more. The CDR3 region has the DNA TGTGCCAGCAGTTCTCCCTACAGGGGCCCGAACACCGGGGAGCTGTTTTTT. Its translation is CASSSPYRGPNTGELFF. The gene calls are TRBV6-2 or TRBV6-3 and TRBJ2-2, with TRBD1 matching over 7 bases. Looked up from germline, CDR1 is MNHEY and CDR2 is SVGEGT. The CDR3 covers 17 residues. V trimming: 4 bases; J trimming: 0 bases; junction bases outside the gene matches: 8.

This clonotype was observed at least ten times. The chain joins TRBV12-3 or TRBV12-4 to TRBJ2-7; D not certain. Trimming removed 2 bases from V and 2 bases from J, with 10 bases in between. The CDR3 consists of 14 residues. The CDR3 spells CASSLTIPPYEQYF. Here the CDR3 DNA reads TGTGCCAGCAGTTTAACTATACCCCCCTACGAGCAGTACTTC.

V is TRBV2 and J is TRBJ2-2, with D unclear. Germline values: CDR1 SNHLY, CDR2 FYNNEI. V lost 4 bases, J lost 6 bases, and 6 bases lay in between. This CDR3 spans 12 amino acids. CDR3 protein: CASSVRAGELFF. In nucleotides, the CDR3 is TGTGCCAGCAGTGTAAGGGCCGGGGAGCTGTTTTTT.

As regards this clonotype: With a much larger clone just one base away, this may be a read error. This likely comes from a read error, as the CDR3 has no conserved phenylalanine or tryptophan at its end. CDR3 amino acids: CASSYSGSGGPADTQYS. Here the CDR3 DNA reads TGTGCCAGCAGTTACTCTGGTAGCGGGGGCCCCGCAGATACGCAGTATTCT. The chain joins TRBV6-2 or TRBV6-3 to TRBJ2-3; 9 bases map to TRBD2. CDR3 length: 17 residues. Germline assignment: CDR1 MNHEY and CDR2 SVGEGT. V shed 0 bases and J 4 bases; nucleotides not matched to a gene: 8.

This clonotype occurred a few times. This sequence may be a read error, since a much larger clone differs from it by one base. The rearrangement links TRBV20-1 to TRBJ2-1; 11 nucleotides agree with TRBD2. The trim removed 5 bases at V and 6 bases at J, leaving 9 bases unmatched. The germline CDR1 and CDR2 sequences are DFQATT and SNEGSKA (reference sequence). CDR3 length: 15 residues. In DNA, the CDR3 is TGCAGTGCTTCAAGACTAGCGGGGACCTCCAATGAGCAGTTCTTC. Residues: CSASRLAGTSNEQFF.

This clonotype was observed many times. The J gene is TRBJ2-1, the V gene TRBV7-3; TRBD2 might be the D (6 bases). This CDR3 region has 15 residues. V gave up 5 bases and J gave up 10 bases, with 21 bases separating them. Germline values: CDR1 SGHTA, CDR2 FQGTGA. The CDR3 spells CASSLHGGIEREQFF. CDR3 coding DNA: TGTGCCAGCAGCCTCCACGGGGGTATTGAACGAGAGCAGTTCTTC.

About this clonotype: A much bigger clone sits one base away, suggesting this may be a read error. This sequence joins TRBV20-1 and TRBJ2-1; TRBD1 matches 9 bases. V dropped 6 bases and J dropped 9; count of bases not matched to a gene: 12. Germline lookup yields CDR1 DFQATT and CDR2 SNEGSKA (reference sequence). The CDR3 is made up of 14 amino acids. CDR3 region: CSADPGQGRTEQFF. CDR3 coding DNA: TGCAGTGCCGATCCGGGACAGGGTAGAACTGAGCAGTTCTTC.

This clonotype was seen at least ten times. The chain is built from TRBV12-3 or TRBV12-4 and TRBJ2-1; no firm D call. With 3 bases removed from V and 4 bases from J, the gap between germline ends came to 13 bases. The CDR3 runs 15 residues. This CDR3 is CASSFTGVLYNEQFF. The CDR3 DNA is TGTGCCAGCAGTTTTACGGGTGTTTTGTACAATGAGCAGTTCTTC.

This clonotype was found many times. The V gene is TRBV7-9, the J gene TRBJ1-5; D might be TRBD1 (5 bases). Per the germline V gene, CDR1 is SEHNR and CDR2 is FQNEAQ (reference sequence). Between the trimmed V and J ends, which lost 5 bases and 4 bases, there was a span of 15 bases. CDR3 length equals 15 residues. The CDR3, as DNA: TGTGCCAGCAGCGCATCCGGGGCCGAGAATCAGCCCCAGCATTTT. It specifies CASSASGAENQPQHF. Full variable domain (remainder filled in from reference TRBV7-9 and TRBJ1-5): DTGVSQNPRHKITKRGQNVTFRCDPISEHNRLYWYRQTLGQGPEFLTYFQNEAQLEKSRLLSDRFSAERPKGSFSTLEIQRTEQGDSAMYLCASSASGAENQPQHFGDGTRLSIL.

This clonotype was counted once. V gene TRBV5-1 combines with J gene TRBJ2-1; 11 nucleotides match TRBD2. The CDR3 sequence is 14 residues long. The germline V gene encodes CDR1 SGHRS and CDR2 YFSETQ. V dropped 4 bases and J dropped 13; count of bases not matched to a gene: 10. CDR3 sequence (DNA): TGCGCCAGCAGCCTAGGGACTAGCGGTCAGGAACAGTTCTTC. It yields the protein CASSLGTSGQEQFF.

V gene TRBV7-2 combines with J gene TRBJ2-7; TRBD2 matches 7 bases. The CDR3 sequence is 15 residues long. Looked up from germline, CDR1 is SGHTA and CDR2 is FQGNSA. V lost 5 bases to trimming and J lost 10 bases; unmatched junction nucleotides: 17. In nucleotides, the CDR3 is TGTGCCAGCAGCCGTCGCGCTAGCGGAGGTGGAGGACAGTACTTC. It codes for CASSRRASGGGGQYF.